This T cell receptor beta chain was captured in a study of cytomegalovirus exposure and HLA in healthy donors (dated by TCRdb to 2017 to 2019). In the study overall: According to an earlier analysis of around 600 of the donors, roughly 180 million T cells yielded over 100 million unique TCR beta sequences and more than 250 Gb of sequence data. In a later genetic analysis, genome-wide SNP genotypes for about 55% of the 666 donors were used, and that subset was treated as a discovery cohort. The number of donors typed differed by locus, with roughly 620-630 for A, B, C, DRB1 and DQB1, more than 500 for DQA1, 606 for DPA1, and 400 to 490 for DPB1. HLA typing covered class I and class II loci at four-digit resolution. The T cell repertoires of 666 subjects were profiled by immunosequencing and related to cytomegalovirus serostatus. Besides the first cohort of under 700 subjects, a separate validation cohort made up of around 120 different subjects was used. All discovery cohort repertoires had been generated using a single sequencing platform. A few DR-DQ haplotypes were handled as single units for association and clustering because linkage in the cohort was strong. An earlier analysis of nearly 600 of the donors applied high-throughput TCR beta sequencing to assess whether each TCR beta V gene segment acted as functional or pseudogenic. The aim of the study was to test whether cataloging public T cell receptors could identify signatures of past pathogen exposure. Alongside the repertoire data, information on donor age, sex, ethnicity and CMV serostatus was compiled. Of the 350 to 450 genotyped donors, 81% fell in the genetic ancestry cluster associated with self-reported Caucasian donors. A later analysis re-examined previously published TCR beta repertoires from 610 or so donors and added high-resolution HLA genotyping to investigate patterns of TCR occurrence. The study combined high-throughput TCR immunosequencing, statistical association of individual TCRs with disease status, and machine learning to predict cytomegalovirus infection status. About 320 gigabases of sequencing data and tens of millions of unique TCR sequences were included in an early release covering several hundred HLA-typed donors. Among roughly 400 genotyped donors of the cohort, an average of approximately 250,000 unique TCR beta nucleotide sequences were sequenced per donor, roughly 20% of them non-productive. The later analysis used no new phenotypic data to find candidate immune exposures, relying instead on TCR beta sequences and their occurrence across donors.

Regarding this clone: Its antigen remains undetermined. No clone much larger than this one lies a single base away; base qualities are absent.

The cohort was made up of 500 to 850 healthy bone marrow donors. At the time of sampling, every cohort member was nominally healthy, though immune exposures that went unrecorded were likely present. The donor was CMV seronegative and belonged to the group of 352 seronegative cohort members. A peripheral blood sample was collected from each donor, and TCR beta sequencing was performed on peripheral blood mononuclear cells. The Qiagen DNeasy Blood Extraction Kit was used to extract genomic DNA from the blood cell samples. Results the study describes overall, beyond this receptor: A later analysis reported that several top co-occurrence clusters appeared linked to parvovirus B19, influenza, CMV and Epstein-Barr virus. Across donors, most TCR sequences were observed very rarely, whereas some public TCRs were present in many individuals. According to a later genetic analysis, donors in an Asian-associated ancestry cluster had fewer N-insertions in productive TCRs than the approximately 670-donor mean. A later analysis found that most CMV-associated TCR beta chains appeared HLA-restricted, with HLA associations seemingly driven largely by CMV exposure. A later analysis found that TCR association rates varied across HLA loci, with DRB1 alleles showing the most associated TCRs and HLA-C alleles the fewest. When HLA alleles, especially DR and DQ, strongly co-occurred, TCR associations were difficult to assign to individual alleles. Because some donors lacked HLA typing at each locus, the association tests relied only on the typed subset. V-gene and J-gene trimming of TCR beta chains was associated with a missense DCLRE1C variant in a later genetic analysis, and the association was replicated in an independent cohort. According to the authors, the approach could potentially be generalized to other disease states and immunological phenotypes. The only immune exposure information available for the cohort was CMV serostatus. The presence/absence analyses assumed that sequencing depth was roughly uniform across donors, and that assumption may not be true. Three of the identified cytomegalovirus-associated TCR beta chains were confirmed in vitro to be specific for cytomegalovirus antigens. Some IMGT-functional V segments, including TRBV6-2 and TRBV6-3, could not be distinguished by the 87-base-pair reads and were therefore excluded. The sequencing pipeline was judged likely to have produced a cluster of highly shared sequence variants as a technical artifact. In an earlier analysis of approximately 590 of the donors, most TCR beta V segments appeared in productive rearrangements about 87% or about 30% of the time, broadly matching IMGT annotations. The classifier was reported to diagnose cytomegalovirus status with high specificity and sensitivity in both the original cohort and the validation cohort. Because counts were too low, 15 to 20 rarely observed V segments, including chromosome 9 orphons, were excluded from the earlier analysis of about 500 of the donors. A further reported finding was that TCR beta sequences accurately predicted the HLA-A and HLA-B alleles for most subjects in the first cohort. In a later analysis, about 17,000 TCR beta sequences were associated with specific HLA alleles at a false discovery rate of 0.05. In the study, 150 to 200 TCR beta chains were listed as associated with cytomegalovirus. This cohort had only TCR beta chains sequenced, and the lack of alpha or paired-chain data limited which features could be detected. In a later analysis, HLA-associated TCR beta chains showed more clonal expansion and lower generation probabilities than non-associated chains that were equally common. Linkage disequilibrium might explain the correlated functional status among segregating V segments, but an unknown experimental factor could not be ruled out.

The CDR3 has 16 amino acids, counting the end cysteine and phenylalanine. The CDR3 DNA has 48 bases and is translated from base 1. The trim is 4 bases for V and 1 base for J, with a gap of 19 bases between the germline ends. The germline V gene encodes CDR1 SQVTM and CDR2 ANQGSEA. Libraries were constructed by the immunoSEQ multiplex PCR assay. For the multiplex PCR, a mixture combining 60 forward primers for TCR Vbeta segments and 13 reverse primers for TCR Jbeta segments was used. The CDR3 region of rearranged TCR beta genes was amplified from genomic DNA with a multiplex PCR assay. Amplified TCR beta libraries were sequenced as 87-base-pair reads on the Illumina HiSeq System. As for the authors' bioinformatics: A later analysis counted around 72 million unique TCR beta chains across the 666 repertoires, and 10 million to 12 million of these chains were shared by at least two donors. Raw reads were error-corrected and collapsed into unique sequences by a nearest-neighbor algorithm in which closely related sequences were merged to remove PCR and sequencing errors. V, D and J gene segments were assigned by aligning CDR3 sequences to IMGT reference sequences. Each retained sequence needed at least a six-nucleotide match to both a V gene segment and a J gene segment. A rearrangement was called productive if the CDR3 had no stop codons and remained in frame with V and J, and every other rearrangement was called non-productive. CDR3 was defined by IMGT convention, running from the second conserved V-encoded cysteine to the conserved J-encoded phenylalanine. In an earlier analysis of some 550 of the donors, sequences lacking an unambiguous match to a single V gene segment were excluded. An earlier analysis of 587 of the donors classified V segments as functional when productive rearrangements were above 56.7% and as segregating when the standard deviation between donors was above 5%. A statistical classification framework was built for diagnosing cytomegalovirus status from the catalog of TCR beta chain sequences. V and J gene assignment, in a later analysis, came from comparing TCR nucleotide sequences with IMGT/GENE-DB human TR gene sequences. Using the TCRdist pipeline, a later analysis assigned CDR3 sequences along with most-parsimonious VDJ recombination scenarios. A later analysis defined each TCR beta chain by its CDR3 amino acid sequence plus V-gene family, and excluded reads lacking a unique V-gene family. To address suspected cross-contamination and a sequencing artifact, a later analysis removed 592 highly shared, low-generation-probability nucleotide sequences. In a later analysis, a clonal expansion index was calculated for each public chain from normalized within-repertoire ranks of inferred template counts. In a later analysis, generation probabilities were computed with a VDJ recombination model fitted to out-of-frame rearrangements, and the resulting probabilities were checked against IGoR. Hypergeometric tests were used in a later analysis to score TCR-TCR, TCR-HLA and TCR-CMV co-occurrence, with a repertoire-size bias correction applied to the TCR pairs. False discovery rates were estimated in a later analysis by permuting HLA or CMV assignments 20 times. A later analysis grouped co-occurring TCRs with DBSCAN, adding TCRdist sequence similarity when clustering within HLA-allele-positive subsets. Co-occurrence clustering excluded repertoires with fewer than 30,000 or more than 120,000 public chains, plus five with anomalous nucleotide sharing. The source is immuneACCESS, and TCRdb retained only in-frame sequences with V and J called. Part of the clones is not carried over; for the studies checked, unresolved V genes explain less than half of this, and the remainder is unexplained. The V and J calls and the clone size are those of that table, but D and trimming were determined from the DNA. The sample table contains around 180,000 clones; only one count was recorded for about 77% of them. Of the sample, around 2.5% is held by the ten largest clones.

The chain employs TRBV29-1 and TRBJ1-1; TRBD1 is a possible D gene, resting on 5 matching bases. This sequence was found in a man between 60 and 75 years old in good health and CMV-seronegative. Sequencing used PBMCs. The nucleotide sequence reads TGCAGCGTTGGGGTGGGGCCCACCCCGAGGAACACTGAAGCTTTCTTT. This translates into CSVGVGPTPRNTEAFF.